The clone carrying this TCR beta chain came up a few times. Its antigen is still unknown. The identical CDR3 is also encoded by other nucleotide sequences in the sample. 60 Vbeta and 13 Jbeta primers were used in PCR. This table comes from immunoSEQ multiplex PCR, and its TCRdb copy is limited to in-frame clones, with some not included. The data show approximately 170,000 clones, with 70% to 80% seen just once and roughly 1.9% held by the top ten. The data are from a study of cytomegalovirus exposure and HLA in healthy donors. General observations from the study: Researchers reported in a later analysis that common viral pathogens appeared linked to several top clusters. Across donors, most TCRs were seen rarely, yet some public ones were widespread. Cytomegalovirus-associated TCR beta chains were listed, numbering some 180.

The clonotype was recovered from a woman aged 25 to 45 in good health and CMV-seropositive. Sample: PBMCs.

The CDR3 here is CASSLGGMNTEAFF. The CDR3 coding sequence is TGTGCCAGCAGCTTGGGAGGCATGAACACTGAAGCTTTCTTT. V is TRBV7-2 and J is TRBJ1-1; no firm D call. Germline CDR1 SGHTA, CDR2 FQGNSA. Deletions cut 3 bases from V and 0 bases from J, with 8 bases between. This CDR3 is 14 amino acids long.